A selection of T cell receptor beta chains follows, all from one sample in a study of siplizumab effects on memory and regulatory T cells. Profiled with immunoSEQ multiplex PCR; TCRdb holds only in-frame clones, not every one. The profile shows fewer than 45,000 clones, around 89% of them singletons. Sequences were obtained from naive CD4+ T cells sorted from blood. Every receptor here comes from a human donor in good health. Each CDR3 is given without its conserved first and last residue. A D gene is named only where the DNA matches it firmly.

D	V	CDR3
NA	TRBV6-1	ASSEGRLRDASYNEQF
NA	TRBV5-4	ASSLRGGTDTQY
TRBD2	TRBV2	ASSQTSGRGYEQF
TRBD2	TRBV29-1	SVKPRSGGETQY
NA	TRBV2	ASRGGLGSGTGELF
NA	TRBV2	ASSEDGRGFDNYGYT
NA	TRBV2	ASSGESGELF
TRBD1	TRBV18	ASSGQAREETQY
NA	TRBV5-5	ASSLVLYSGNTIY
NA	TRBV6-5	ASSARGSGANVLT
TRBD1	TRBV6-5	ASSDTDRAGNTIY
NA	TRBV7-9	ASTPGPNQPQH
NA	TRBV5-6	ASSLVVVPFSSYEQY
NA	TRBV9	ASSVGPTNYGYT
NA	TRBV15	ATSRYVDPQQY
TRBD2	TRBV2	ASSGASGVNYEQY
TRBD1	TRBV7-7	ASSLGYRGNNSPLH
TRBD2	TRBV5-4	AGLRGRDNEQF
TRBD2	TRBV14	ASSPGGWYAGELF
NA	TRBV2	ASSAQGQWKTQY
TRBD1	TRBV6-1	ASSEAGWDRARP
NA	TRBV5-4	ASSGRGQSPNYGYT
NA	TRBV2	ASSIASGGVGYT
NA	TRBV19	ASRTAGTGAYEQY
NA	TRBV15	ATSRESTNYGYT
TRBD1	TRBV28	ASKDRGFGGPYEQY
TRBD1	TRBV18	ASSPPALGQASEQY
TRBD1	TRBV6-1	ASSEQGGAQPQH
NA	TRBV30	AWSVRRDYEQY
NA	TRBV2	ASMYELNTEAF
TRBD2	TRBV7-2	ASGPSGGSYNEQF
NA	TRBV6-1	ASSASSYNEQF
NA	TRBV6-5	ASSYSRPNTEAF
NA	TRBV5-6	ASSLDGGELF
TRBD1	TRBV19	ASSIAIVQGDDNEQF
TRBD1	TRBV9	ASSVGQGRFYEQY
NA	TRBV11-2	ASSLVQAGELF
NA	TRBV9	ASSVAPRAPNEKLF
TRBD1	TRBV6-5	ASSRGQGSGYT
NA	TRBV5-8	ASSLRAQGFQETQY
TRBD1	TRBV5-8	ASSRDRATDTQY
NA	TRBV5-1	ASSLGISLLDGYT
TRBD1	TRBV12-5	ASGLAETGPRSGNTIY
NA	TRBV7-9	ASSYGQTGRDTEAF